This T cell receptor (beta chain) was captured in a study of cytomegalovirus exposure and HLA in healthy donors. General observations from the study: Many donors shared some public TCRs, even though most TCR sequences were rare. It was 150 or so TCR beta chains that were listed as cytomegalovirus-associated. CMV antigen specificity was confirmed in vitro for a few CMV-associated chains.

Points on this clone: The antigen is not known.

Generated by immunoSEQ multiplex PCR, the TCRdb table keeps only in-frame clones and is missing some. The sample lists 150,000 to 200,000 clones, about 85% seen once, with approximately 15% in the top ten. After removal of 4 bases from V and 1 base from J, the junction contained 3 bases not matched to a gene. The CDR3 totals 15 residues. Germline V gene lookup returns CDR1 SNHLY and CDR2 FYNNEI. Donors were drawn from the approximately 130-subject validation cohort, separate from the approximately 680-subject first cohort. Material for sequencing was PBMCs. The clonotype comes from a man aged 18 to 29 in good health and CMV-seropositive. The gene calls are TRBV2 and TRBJ2-3; 9 nucleotides match TRBD1. CDR3 in amino acids: CASSVWTGGTDTQYF. The CDR3 nucleotides are TGTGCCAGCAGTGTTTGGACAGGGGGCACAGATACGCAGTATTTT.